A selection of T cell receptor beta chains follows, all from one sample in a study of T cells in Graves' hyperthyroidism and ophthalmopathy. One entry per CDR3 protein results from TCRdb running MiXCR on the multiplex PCR reads. Among fewer than 600,000 distinct CDR3 sequences listed, roughly 14% were seen once. Input material: blood. Receptors originate from a woman between 18 and 29 years old with Graves' hyperthyroidism. Each CDR3 is given with its conserved first and last residue. Each record gives: clone size, D gene, CDR3 length, J gene, V gene, CDR3 protein, CDR3 DNA. A D gene is named only where the DNA matches it firmly. Size values are once, few and many counts, or a class for expanded clones, and some rows have none.

clone_size: many
d_call: TRBD1
cdr3_length: 17
j_call: TRBJ1-5
v_call: TRBV27
cdr3_aa: CASRSYWGTASNQPQHF
cdr3_nt: TGTGCCAGCAGGTCCTATTGGGGGACAGCATCAAATCAGCCCCAGCATTTT

clone_size: many
d_call: NA
cdr3_length: 14
j_call: TRBJ2-4
v_call: TRBV2
cdr3_aa: CASNRVLAKNIQYF
cdr3_nt: TGTGCCAGCAACCGCGTCCTAGCCAAAAACATTCAGTACTTC

clone_size: many
d_call: NA
cdr3_length: 14
j_call: TRBJ2-3
v_call: TRBV18
cdr3_aa: CASSPTASTDTQYF
cdr3_nt: TGTGCCAGCTCACCGACAGCTAGCACAGATACGCAGTATTTT

clone_size: NA
d_call: TRBD2
cdr3_length: 18
j_call: TRBJ2-1
v_call: TRBV6-5
cdr3_aa: CASSYSGGLGSSYNEQFF
cdr3_nt: TGTGCCAGCAGTTACTCGGGGGGACTAGGGAGCTCCTACAATGAGCAGTTCTTC

clone_size: many
d_call: NA
cdr3_length: 15
j_call: TRBJ1-1
v_call: TRBV9
cdr3_aa: CASSVATSLNTEAFF
cdr3_nt: TGTGCCAGCAGCGTAGCAACAAGCTTGAACACTGAAGCTTTCTTT

clone_size: NA
d_call: TRBD2
cdr3_length: 17
j_call: TRBJ2-2
v_call: TRBV5-1
cdr3_aa: CASSYLAGEGYTGELFF
cdr3_nt: TGCGCCAGCAGCTACCTAGCGGGAGAGGGGTACACCGGGGAGCTGTTTTTT

clone_size: NA
d_call: NA
cdr3_length: 16
j_call: TRBJ2-4
v_call: TRBV4-1
cdr3_aa: CASSQGGGLAKNIQYF
cdr3_nt: TGCGCCAGCAGCCAAGGCGGCGGGCTAGCCAAAAACATTCAGTACTTC

clone_size: NA
d_call: NA
cdr3_length: 13
j_call: TRBJ1-5
v_call: TRBV6-1
cdr3_aa: CASRWGDNQPQHF
cdr3_nt: TGTGCCAGCAGGTGGGGGGACAATCAGCCCCAGCATTTT

clone_size: NA
d_call: TRBD1
cdr3_length: 14
j_call: TRBJ1-2
v_call: TRBV20-1
cdr3_aa: CSAAPGQGHYGYTF
cdr3_nt: TGCAGTGCCGCACCGGGACAGGGTCACTATGGCTACACCTTC

clone_size: many
d_call: NA
cdr3_length: 14
j_call: TRBJ1-2
v_call: TRBV7-9
cdr3_aa: CASSPQEGDYGYTF
cdr3_nt: TGTGCCAGCAGCCCGCAGGAGGGCGACTATGGCTACACCTTC

clone_size: many
d_call: TRBD2
cdr3_length: 16
j_call: TRBJ2-3
v_call: TRBV18
cdr3_aa: CASSPKGLAGTDTQYF
cdr3_nt: TGTGCCAGCTCACCCAAGGGACTAGCGGGAACAGATACGCAGTATTTT

clone_size: many
d_call: NA
cdr3_length: 13
j_call: TRBJ1-4
v_call: TRBV11-1
cdr3_aa: CASSFFRNEKLFF
cdr3_nt: TGTGCCAGCAGCTTCTTCAGGAATGAAAAACTGTTTTTT

clone_size: many
d_call: NA
cdr3_length: 16
j_call: TRBJ1-1
v_call: TRBV6-1
cdr3_aa: CASSVIPLTENTEAFF
cdr3_nt: TGTGCCAGCAGTGTAATTCCCCTGACAGAGAACACTGAAGCTTTCTTT

clone_size: few
d_call: NA
cdr3_length: 15
j_call: TRBJ2-4
v_call: TRBV3-1
cdr3_aa: CASSTTGSSKNIQYF
cdr3_nt: TGTGCCAGCAGCACTACCGGGAGTTCCAAAAACATTCAGTACTTC

clone_size: once
d_call: NA
cdr3_length: 15
j_call: TRBJ2-7
v_call: TRBV11-2
cdr3_aa: CASSLEAGPYYEQYF
cdr3_nt: TGTGCCAGCAGCTTAGAGGCGGGACCCTACTACGAGCAGTACTTC

clone_size: NA
d_call: TRBD2
cdr3_length: 12
j_call: TRBJ2-4
v_call: TRBV7-9
cdr3_aa: CASTREGNIQYF
cdr3_nt: TGTGCCAGCACCAGGGAGGGGAACATTCAGTACTTC

clone_size: NA
d_call: TRBD2
cdr3_length: 17
j_call: TRBJ2-1
v_call: TRBV9
cdr3_aa: CASSPLLTSGRAVEQFF
cdr3_nt: TGTGCCAGCAGTCCCCTGCTTACTAGCGGGAGGGCCGTTGAGCAGTTCTTC

clone_size: many
d_call: NA
cdr3_length: 15
j_call: TRBJ2-2
v_call: TRBV5-1
cdr3_aa: CASSFGTRNTGELFF
cdr3_nt: TGCGCCAGCAGCTTCGGGACACGGAACACCGGGGAGCTGTTTTTT

clone_size: many
d_call: TRBD2
cdr3_length: 15
j_call: TRBJ2-1
v_call: TRBV12-5
cdr3_aa: CASGPLAGAYNEQFF
cdr3_nt: TGTGCTAGTGGCCCTCTAGCGGGAGCTTACAATGAGCAGTTCTTC

clone_size: many
d_call: NA
cdr3_length: 16
j_call: TRBJ1-1
v_call: TRBV5-1
cdr3_aa: CASRKRVEGTNTEAFF
cdr3_nt: TGCGCCAGCCGAAAAAGGGTTGAAGGGACGAACACTGAAGCTTTCTTT

clone_size: NA
d_call: NA
cdr3_length: 16
j_call: TRBJ2-3
v_call: TRBV20-1
cdr3_aa: CSASNLAEWGPDTQYF
cdr3_nt: TGCAGTGCTAGTAACCTAGCGGAGTGGGGGCCAGATACGCAGTATTTT

clone_size: NA
d_call: TRBD1
cdr3_length: 18
j_call: TRBJ1-2
v_call: TRBV5-1
cdr3_aa: CASSSPTGQGTFSYGYTF
cdr3_nt: TGCGCCAGCAGCTCCCCTACGGGACAGGGGACATTTAGCTATGGCTACACCTTC

clone_size: NA
d_call: NA
cdr3_length: 15
j_call: TRBJ2-1
v_call: TRBV19
cdr3_aa: CASSIERQYIGRQFF
cdr3_nt: TGTGCCAGTAGTATAGAACGACAGTATATCGGGCGACAGTTCTTC

clone_size: NA
d_call: NA
cdr3_length: 13
j_call: TRBJ2-5
v_call: TRBV7-9
cdr3_aa: CASSRDNKETQYF
cdr3_nt: TGTGCCAGCAGCCGGGACAATAAAGAGACCCAGTACTTC

clone_size: NA
d_call: TRBD1
cdr3_length: 15
j_call: TRBJ1-1
v_call: TRBV3-1
cdr3_aa: CASSQGTGRGTEAFF
cdr3_nt: TGTGCCAGCAGCCAAGGGACAGGCCGAGGGACTGAAGCTTTCTTT

clone_size: NA
d_call: TRBD1
cdr3_length: 15
j_call: TRBJ2-1
v_call: TRBV24-1
cdr3_aa: CATIGTGSSYNEQFF
cdr3_nt: TGTGCCACCATCGGGACAGGGAGCTCCTACAATGAGCAGTTCTTC

clone_size: many
d_call: NA
cdr3_length: 13
j_call: TRBJ1-1
v_call: TRBV29-1
cdr3_aa: CSVQGRMNTEAFF
cdr3_nt: TGCAGCGTACAGGGTCGGATGAACACTGAAGCTTTCTTT

clone_size: few
d_call: NA
cdr3_length: 15
j_call: TRBJ1-2
v_call: TRBV11-2
cdr3_aa: CASSSWSGLGYGYTF
cdr3_nt: TGTGCCAGCAGCTCGTGGTCGGGTTTAGGATATGGCTACACCTTC

clone_size: many
d_call: NA
cdr3_length: 16
j_call: TRBJ1-1
v_call: TRBV3-1
cdr3_aa: CASSQDLGRGGTEAFF
cdr3_nt: TGTGCCAGCAGCCAAGATCTAGGCAGGGGAGGGACTGAAGCTTTCTTT

clone_size: few
d_call: NA
cdr3_length: 18
j_call: TRBJ1-5
v_call: TRBV19
cdr3_aa: CASSIGREGGVKDQPQHF
cdr3_nt: TGTGCCAGTAGTATAGGGCGGGAAGGGGGAGTGAAGGATCAGCCCCAGCATTTT

clone_size: many
d_call: NA
cdr3_length: 13
j_call: TRBJ1-2
v_call: TRBV7-2
cdr3_aa: CASSRTHLYGYTF
cdr3_nt: TGTGCCAGCAGCCGGACCCACCTCTATGGCTACACCTTC

clone_size: many
d_call: NA
cdr3_length: 14
j_call: TRBJ2-2
v_call: TRBV9
cdr3_aa: CASSTTTFAGELFF
cdr3_nt: TGTGCCAGCAGCACCACCACGTTCGCCGGGGAGCTGTTTTTT

clone_size: NA
d_call: NA
cdr3_length: 14
j_call: TRBJ1-2
v_call: TRBV6-2/TRBV6-3
cdr3_aa: CASSYSGRGYGYTF
cdr3_nt: TGTGCCAGCAGTTACTCGGGGAGGGGGTATGGCTACACCTTC

clone_size: many
d_call: NA
cdr3_length: 12
j_call: TRBJ1-2
v_call: TRBV20-1
cdr3_aa: CSARDPDSGYTF
cdr3_nt: TGCAGTGCTAGAGACCCCGACTCCGGCTACACCTTC

clone_size: NA
d_call: TRBD1
cdr3_length: 14
j_call: TRBJ1-5
v_call: TRBV4-1
cdr3_aa: CASSSTGEAQPQHF
cdr3_nt: TGCGCCAGCAGCTCAACAGGGGAAGCTCAGCCCCAGCATTTT

clone_size: many
d_call: NA
cdr3_length: 12
j_call: TRBJ1-4
v_call: TRBV10-3
cdr3_aa: CAISETNEKLFF
cdr3_nt: TGTGCCATCAGTGAGACTAATGAAAAACTGTTTTTT

clone_size: many
d_call: TRBD1
cdr3_length: 15
j_call: TRBJ1-5
v_call: TRBV6-6
cdr3_aa: CASSYQETGNGPQHF
cdr3_nt: TGTGCCAGCAGTTACCAAGAGACAGGGAACGGACCCCAGCATTTT